This T cell receptor (beta chain) was captured in a study of blood T cell repertoires in COVID-19. The CDR3 consists of 15 residues. Germline CDR1 reads LGHDT; CDR2 reads YNNKEL (reference sequence). The V and J ends lost 1 base and 5 bases, in that order; junction bases with no gene match: 4. The repertoire was sequenced with immunoSEQ multiplex PCR; TCRdb's copy has only in-frame clones and lacks some. Here the sample spans fewer than 450,000 clones, 88% being singletons. The sequence was obtained from a woman in her seventies with COVID-19, enrolled during active disease. The J gene is TRBJ2-1, the V gene TRBV3-1 (or the pseudogene TRBV3-2); 8 bases fit TRBD1. The sequenced material came from peripheral blood. CDR3 in amino acids: CASSQAWTGNNEQFF. The CDR3 DNA sequence: TGTGCCAGCAGCCAAGCATGGACAGGGAACAATGAGCAGTTCTTC.